The rows below give T cell receptor beta chains drawn from one sample of a study of PD-1 blockade in classical Hodgkin lymphoma. Method: immunoSEQ multiplex PCR; TCRdb's copy keeps in-frame clones and lacks some. The sample yields roughly 31,000 clones, about 85% seen once. The specimen comprised CD4+ T cells from blood, sampled at baseline. The receptor set was obtained from a human donor with classical Hodgkin lymphoma. Each CDR3 is given with its conserved first and last residue. The order of the fields is V gene, J gene, clone size, D gene, CDR3 protein, CDR3 DNA. A D gene is named only where the DNA matches it firmly. The size entry is marked missing in some rows and otherwise reads once, few, many or a size class.

V gene: TRBV30
J gene: TRBJ2-5
clone size: .
D gene: .
CDR3 protein: CAWSVQTQGVSQYF
CDR3 DNA: TGTGCCTGGAGTGTACAGACACAGGGAGTTTCCCAGTACTTC

V gene: TRBV29-1
J gene: TRBJ1-3
clone size: .
D gene: TRBD1
CDR3 protein: CSVEEGRGGTGEF
CDR3 DNA: TGCAGCGTTGAAGAGGGAAGGGGCGGGACAGGGGAATTT

V gene: TRBV12-5
J gene: TRBJ2-7
clone size: .
D gene: TRBD2
CDR3 protein: CASGQGTSGRVLYEQYF
CDR3 DNA: TGTGCTAGTGGTCAAGGGACTAGCGGGAGAGTCCTCTACGAGCAGTACTTC

V gene: TRBV5-4
J gene: TRBJ1-2
clone size: .
D gene: .
CDR3 protein: CASSFQTGGYTF
CDR3 DNA: TGTGCCAGCAGCTTCCAGACAGGTGGCTACACCTTC

V gene: TRBV27
J gene: TRBJ2-2
clone size: .
D gene: TRBD2
CDR3 protein: CASSSLPSGRAGELFF
CDR3 DNA: TGTGCCAGCAGTTCCCTACCTAGCGGGAGGGCCGGGGAGCTGTTTTTT

V gene: TRBV5-6
J gene: TRBJ1-2
clone size: .
D gene: TRBD1
CDR3 protein: CASSLYAGGGYGYTF
CDR3 DNA: TGTGCCAGCAGCTTGTACGCAGGGGGTGGCTATGGCTACACCTTC

V gene: TRBV19
J gene: TRBJ1-5
clone size: .
D gene: .
CDR3 protein: CASSAWTDHSNQPQHF
CDR3 DNA: TGTGCCAGTAGTGCGTGGACGGACCATAGCAATCAGCCCCAGCATTTT

V gene: TRBV2
J gene: TRBJ1-5
clone size: .
D gene: TRBD1
CDR3 protein: CASSEFRGQASNQPQHF
CDR3 DNA: TGTGCCAGCAGTGAATTTCGTGGACAGGCCAGCAATCAGCCCCAGCATTTT

V gene: TRBV29-1
J gene: TRBJ1-2
clone size: .
D gene: .
CDR3 protein: CSVDGPLFSSGYTF
CDR3 DNA: TGCAGCGTTGATGGGCCGCTCTTTTCGTCGGGCTACACCTTC

V gene: TRBV30
J gene: TRBJ1-2
clone size: .
D gene: TRBD1
CDR3 protein: CAWSLQGSHLRANYGYTF
CDR3 DNA: TGTGCCTGGAGTCTACAGGGGTCCCATCTTCGAGCTAACTATGGCTACACCTTC

V gene: TRBV30
J gene: TRBJ2-3
clone size: once
D gene: .
CDR3 protein: CARDAGMGTDTQYF
CDR3 DNA: TGTGCCCGCGATGCGGGAATGGGCACAGATACGCAGTATTTT

V gene: TRBV2
J gene: TRBJ1-5
clone size: .
D gene: .
CDR3 protein: CASSFRDYLSNQPQHF
CDR3 DNA: TGTGCCAGCTCGTTCCGGGACTACCTTAGCAATCAGCCCCAGCATTTT

V gene: TRBV6-6
J gene: TRBJ2-7
clone size: few
D gene: .
CDR3 protein: CASSYRTGYEQYF
CDR3 DNA: TGTGCCAGCAGTTACCGGACGGGGTACGAGCAGTACTTC

V gene: TRBV4-2
J gene: TRBJ1-1
clone size: .
D gene: .
CDR3 protein: CASSQEENMNTEAFF
CDR3 DNA: TGTGCCAGCAGCCAAGAAGAAAACATGAACACTGAAGCTTTCTTT

V gene: TRBV10-3
J gene: TRBJ2-2
clone size: .
D gene: .
CDR3 protein: CATEGGAGELFF
CDR3 DNA: TGTGCCACCGAGGGTGGGGCCGGGGAGCTGTTTTTT

V gene: TRBV7-2
J gene: TRBJ2-1
clone size: .
D gene: .
CDR3 protein: CASSGGRANEQFF
CDR3 DNA: TGTGCCAGCAGCGGGGGACGAGCTAATGAGCAGTTCTTC

V gene: TRBV5-1
J gene: TRBJ2-2
clone size: few
D gene: .
CDR3 protein: CASSERTTNTGELFF
CDR3 DNA: TGCGCCAGCAGCGAGCGGACTACGAACACCGGGGAGCTGTTTTTT

V gene: TRBV2
J gene: TRBJ2-5
clone size: .
D gene: TRBD2
CDR3 protein: CASRWTSGGAQYF
CDR3 DNA: TGTGCCAGCAGGTGGACTAGCGGGGGGGCCCAGTACTTC

V gene: TRBV15
J gene: TRBJ1-1
clone size: .
D gene: TRBD1
CDR3 protein: CATSRDSRGLGTEAFF
CDR3 DNA: TGTGCCACCAGCAGAGATTCGAGGGGGCTGGGAACTGAAGCTTTCTTT

V gene: TRBV6-5
J gene: TRBJ1-2
clone size: .
D gene: .
CDR3 protein: CASSYGSAGYGYTF
CDR3 DNA: TGTGCCAGCAGTTACGGGTCAGCGGGCTATGGCTACACCTTC

V gene: TRBV28
J gene: TRBJ1-4
clone size: .
D gene: TRBD1
CDR3 protein: CASSLTGKGINEKLFF
CDR3 DNA: TGTGCCAGCAGTTTGACAGGGAAGGGGATTAATGAAAAACTGTTTTTT

V gene: TRBV10-3
J gene: TRBJ2-7
clone size: .
D gene: .
CDR3 protein: CAISYYAEGEQYF
CDR3 DNA: TGTGCCATCAGTTATTACGCGGAGGGCGAGCAGTACTTC